The 12 T cell receptor beta chains below were found in one sample sequenced in a study of stem cell transplantation in POMP-related autoinflammatory disease. TCRdb's copy holds only in-frame clones and misses some; the assay was immunoSEQ multiplex PCR. The sample holds 5,000 or so clones, roughly 90% seen once. Sequencing used CD8+ T cells from PBMCs, obtained after stem cell transplantation. The receptors here all came from a human patient with POMP-related autoinflammation and immune dysregulation (PRAID). Some T cells may be provided by the graft donor.

The chain recombines TRBV15 with TRBJ2-1; D gene uncertain. Trimming stripped 4 bases from V and 7 bases from J, with 5 bases between. This CDR3 has 11 residues. CDR1 and CDR2 (germline): LNHNV, YYDKDF (reference sequence). The CDR3 reads CATSTWNEQFF. CDR3 in DNA: TGTGCCACCAGCACCTGGAATGAGCAGTTCTTC. Combining the CDR3 with reference TRBV15 and TRBJ2-1 gives the whole variable domain DAMVIQNPRYQVTQFGKPVTLSCSQTLNHNVMYWYQQKSSQAPKLLFHYYDKDFNNEADTPDNFQSRRPNTSFCFLDIRSPGLGDTAMYLCATSTWNEQFFGPGTRLTVL.

V is TRBV3-1 (or the pseudogene TRBV3-2) and J is TRBJ2-5, with D perhaps matching TRBD1 or TRBD2 (5 bases each). The CDR3 is 17 residues long. Germline V gene lookup returns CDR1 LGHDT and CDR2 YNNKEL (reference sequence). Trimming took off 0 bases at V and 2 bases at J, with 16 bases between the two ends. CDR3 nucleotides: TGTGCCAGCAGCCAAGATCGGGACGACGGGTTTCAAGAGACCCAGTACTTC. It specifies CASSQDRDDGFQETQYF.

The count of this clone is one. The chain links TRBV4-1 to TRBJ1-6; D call uncertain. The V gene's germline CDR1 is MGHRA and CDR2 YSYEKL. This CDR3 is built from 13 residues. Trimming removed 1 base at V and 8 bases at J, with 6 bases between. DNA for the CDR3: TGCGCCAGCAGCCAAGGAATCGATTCACCCCTCCACTTT. This encodes CASSQGIDSPLHF.

V gene TRBV30 combines with J gene TRBJ1-1, with no clear D. The CDR3 extends over 13 amino acids. Germline assignment: CDR1 GTSNPN and CDR2 SVGIG (reference sequence). Trimming took 1 base from V and 1 from J, leaving 7 bases between them. In DNA form, the CDR3 reads TGTGCCTGGAGTGACACGACGAACACTGAAGCTTTCTTT. It is translated as CAWSDTTNTEAFF.

This chain links TRBV5-6 with TRBJ1-4, with D hard to call. Looked up from germline, CDR1 is SGHDT and CDR2 is YYEEEE. V dropped 0 bases and J dropped 15 bases, with 9 bases sitting between them. The CDR3 spans 11 residues. CDR3 sequence reads: CASSLGSLVFF. In DNA, the CDR3 is TGTGCCAGCAGCTTGGGCAGCTTGGTGTTTTTT. The entire variable domain, with the rest obtained from reference TRBV5-6 and TRBJ1-4, is as follows: DAGVTQSPTHLIKTRGQQVTLRCSPKSGHDTVSWYQQALGQGPQFIFQYYEEEERQRGNFPDRFSGHQFPNYSSELNVNALLLGDSALYLCASSLGSLVFFGSGTQLSVL.

The chain carries TRBV7-2 and TRBJ2-3; 11 bases align to TRBD2. The V segment lost 6 bases and the J segment 5 bases; nucleotides outside the gene matches: 4. The CDR3 is 14 residues long. Germline CDR1 and CDR2: SGHTA and FQGNSA. In DNA, the CDR3 is TGTGCCAGCAGTCTAGCGGGAGGTGGAGATACGCAGTATTTT. This gives the protein CASSLAGGGDTQYF.

There are a few counts of this clone. The chain combines TRBV10-3 with TRBJ1-5; D gene unclear. From germline, CDR1 is ENHRY and CDR2 SYGVKD. With 2 bases removed from V and 2 bases from J, the gap between germline ends came to 4 bases. This CDR3 contains 13 residues. Here the CDR3 DNA reads TGTGCCATCAGTGAGATGGGCAATCAGCCCCAGCATTTT. It encodes CAISEMGNQPQHF.

The chain combines TRBV5-6 with TRBJ2-5; D may be TRBD1 or TRBD2 (5 bases each). The CDR3 is 14 residues long. The V end was cut by 4 bases, the J end by 2 bases, with 12 bases between. The germline CDR1 and CDR2 sequences are SGHDT and YYEEEE. The CDR3 loop reads CASSAGAGQETQYF. The CDR3 DNA is TGTGCCAGCAGCGCCGGGGCCGGGCAAGAGACCCAGTACTTC.

The chain carries TRBV13 and TRBJ2-2; 12 bases match TRBD2. V lost 4 bases to trimming and J lost 6 bases; unmatched junction nucleotides: 6. Germline CDR1 is PRHDT and CDR2 is FYEKMQ (reference sequence). The CDR3 totals 16 residues. The CDR3 reads CASSSLSSGRAGELFF. CDR3 DNA sequence: TGTGCCAGCAGCTCCCTGTCTAGCGGGAGGGCCGGGGAGCTGTTTTTT.

The chain links TRBV5-6 to TRBJ2-1, with TRBD2 matching 10 bases. Trimming cost V 1 base and J 0 bases; bases outside gene matches: 1. CDR1 is SGHDT and CDR2 is YYEEEE in the germline V gene. The CDR3 runs to 16 residues. Here the CDR3 DNA reads TGTGCCAGCAGCTTGTTAGCGGGAGGCTCCTACAATGAGCAGTTCTTC. Its protein product is CASSLLAGGSYNEQFF.

The V call is TRBV5-6, the J call TRBJ2-1; 9 nucleotides align to TRBD1. This CDR3 is built from 14 residues. Germline CDR1 reads SGHDT; CDR2 reads YYEEEE. The V segment lost 4 bases and the J segment 3 bases; nucleotides outside the gene matches: 2. The CDR3 reads CASSPGQGYNEQFF. CDR3 DNA: TGTGCCAGCAGCCCGGGACAGGGCTACAATGAGCAGTTCTTC.

The V call is TRBV9, the J call TRBJ2-7, with 16 nucleotides matching TRBD2. Germline V gene sequence: CDR1 SGDLS, CDR2 YYNGEE. After removal of 2 bases from V and 7 bases from J, the junction contained 9 bases not matched to a gene. The CDR3 loop spans 17 amino acids. The CDR3 DNA sequence: TGTGCCAGCAGCGTGGAGGGACTAGCGGGAGGGCCGGGGGAGCAGTACTTC. Translated, it gives CASSVEGLAGGPGEQYF.